Listed below are T cell receptor beta chains from one sample, sequenced in a study of T-cell memory formation after mild COVID-19. TCRdb passed the 5' RACE reads through MiXCR, listing each CDR3 protein once. The table records about 420,000 distinct CDR3 sequences, less than 25% of them present only once. The sequenced sample consisted of PBMCs or a T cell subset sorted from them (not recorded which). The receptors derive from an adult woman who had mild COVID-19 (a few samples of this study predate the infection). Cell type and time point are not known. Each CDR3 is given with its conserved first and last residue. Each record gives: clone size, D gene, V gene, J gene, CDR3 DNA, CDR3 protein. D genes are given only for firm matches. Some rows mark clone size as missing; the rest say once, few, many or name a class of expanded clone.

abundance: many
d_gene: NA
v_gene: TRBV7-3
j_gene: TRBJ2-2
CDR3nt: TGTGCCAGCAGCTTAATCCAGGGCTACACCGGGGAGCTGTTTTTT
CDR3aa: CASSLIQGYTGELFF

abundance: few
d_gene: NA
v_gene: TRBV11-2
j_gene: TRBJ1-1
CDR3nt: TGTGCCAGCAGCTTAGCGGAGTATGGGGGTGAAGCTTTCTTT
CDR3aa: CASSLAEYGGEAFF

abundance: NA
d_gene: NA
v_gene: TRBV12-3/TRBV12-4
j_gene: TRBJ2-5
CDR3nt: TGTGCCAGCAGTTTTCTACCACGTGGGAGCTGGGAGACCCAGTACTTC
CDR3aa: CASSFLPRGSWETQYF

abundance: NA
d_gene: TRBD2
v_gene: TRBV6-5
j_gene: TRBJ2-3
CDR3nt: TGTGCCAGCAGTTACTCGCTAGCGGGCACAGATACGCAGTATTTT
CDR3aa: CASSYSLAGTDTQYF

abundance: many
d_gene: TRBD1
v_gene: TRBV20-1
j_gene: TRBJ2-1
CDR3nt: TGCAGTGCTAGCAACAGGGGGAGGCACGACAATGAGCAGTTCTTC
CDR3aa: CSASNRGRHDNEQFF

abundance: NA
d_gene: NA
v_gene: TRBV20-1
j_gene: TRBJ2-2
CDR3nt: TGCAGTGCAGAGCGACTGTTAACCGGGGAGCTGTTTTTT
CDR3aa: CSAERLLTGELFF

abundance: few
d_gene: TRBD2
v_gene: TRBV7-6
j_gene: TRBJ2-1
CDR3nt: TGTGCCAGTCAAGCACTACTAGCGGAGGGCTACAATGAGCAGTTCTTC
CDR3aa: CASQALLAEGYNEQFF

abundance: few
d_gene: TRBD1
v_gene: TRBV5-1
j_gene: TRBJ2-2
CDR3nt: TGCGCCAGCAGCTTGACAGGGGTGGACACCGGGGAGCTGTTTTTT
CDR3aa: CASSLTGVDTGELFF

abundance: NA
d_gene: NA
v_gene: TRBV9
j_gene: TRBJ2-7
CDR3nt: TGTGCCAGCAGCGTAGGGAAGTGGACCTACGAGCAGTACTTC
CDR3aa: CASSVGKWTYEQYF

abundance: many
d_gene: NA
v_gene: TRBV7-2
j_gene: TRBJ1-5
CDR3nt: TGTGCCAGCAGCTTAAACGCATTCCAGCCCCAGCATTTT
CDR3aa: CASSLNAFQPQHF

abundance: NA
d_gene: NA
v_gene: TRBV7-9
j_gene: TRBJ2-3
CDR3nt: TGTGCCAGCAGCTTCACCTCCGGACAGAGCACAGATACGCAGTATTTT
CDR3aa: CASSFTSGQSTDTQYF

abundance: NA
d_gene: TRBD2
v_gene: TRBV9
j_gene: TRBJ2-1
CDR3nt: TGTGCCAGCAGCGTAGCACTAGCGGGAGCCCATGAGCAGTTCTTC
CDR3aa: CASSVALAGAHEQFF